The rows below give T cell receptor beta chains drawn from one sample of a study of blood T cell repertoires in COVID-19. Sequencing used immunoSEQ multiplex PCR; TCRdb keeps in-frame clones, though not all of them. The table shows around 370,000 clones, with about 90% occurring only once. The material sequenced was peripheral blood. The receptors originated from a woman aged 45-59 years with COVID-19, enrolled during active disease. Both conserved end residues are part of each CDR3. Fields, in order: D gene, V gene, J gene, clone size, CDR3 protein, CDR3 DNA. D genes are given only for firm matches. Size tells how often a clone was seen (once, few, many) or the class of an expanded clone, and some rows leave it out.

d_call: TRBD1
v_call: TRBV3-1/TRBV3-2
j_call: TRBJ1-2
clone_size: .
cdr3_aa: CASSHRTGGSYGYTF
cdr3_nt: TGTGCCAGCAGCCACCGGACAGGGGGCAGCTATGGCTACACCTTC

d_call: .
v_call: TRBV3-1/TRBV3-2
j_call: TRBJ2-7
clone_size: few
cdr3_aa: CASSLQGEQYF
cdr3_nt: TGTGCCAGCAGCCTCCAGGGCGAGCAGTACTTC

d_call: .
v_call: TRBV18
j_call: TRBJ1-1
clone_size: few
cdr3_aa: CASSSLYTEAFF
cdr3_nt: TGTGCCAGCTCATCCTTATACACTGAAGCTTTCTTT

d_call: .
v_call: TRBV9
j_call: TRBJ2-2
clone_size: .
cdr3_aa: CASSRLDGGPNTGELFF
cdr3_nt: TGTGCCAGCAGCCGCCTCGACGGGGGTCCGAACACCGGGGAGCTGTTTTTT

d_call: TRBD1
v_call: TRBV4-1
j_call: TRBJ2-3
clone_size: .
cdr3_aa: CASSQVSTGTGGTDTQYF
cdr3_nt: TGCGCCAGCAGCCAAGTGTCGACCGGGACAGGGGGCACAGATACGCAGTATTTT

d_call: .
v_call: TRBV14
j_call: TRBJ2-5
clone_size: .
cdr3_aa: CASSQGGPNTNGYRETQYF
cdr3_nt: TGTGCCAGCAGCCAAGGTGGTCCAAATACTAACGGGTATCGGGAGACCCAGTACTTC

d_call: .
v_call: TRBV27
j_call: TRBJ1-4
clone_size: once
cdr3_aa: CASSRGGEKLFF
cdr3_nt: TGTGCCAGCAGCCGGGGAGGGGAAAAACTGTTTTTT

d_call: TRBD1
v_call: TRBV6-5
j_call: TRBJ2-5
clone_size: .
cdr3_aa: CASSFGTGGLKTQYF
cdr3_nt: TGTGCCAGCAGTTTCGGGACAGGGGGCTTGAAGACCCAGTACTTC

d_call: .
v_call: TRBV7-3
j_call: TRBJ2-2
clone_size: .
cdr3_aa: CASSLGGANTGELFF
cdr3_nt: TGTGCCAGCAGCTTAGGGGGCGCCAACACCGGGGAGCTGTTTTTT

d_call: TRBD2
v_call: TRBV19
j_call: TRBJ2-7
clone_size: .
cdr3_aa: CASSITGAGLNEQYF
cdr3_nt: TGTGCCAGTAGTATAACAGGAGCGGGACTAAACGAGCAGTACTTC

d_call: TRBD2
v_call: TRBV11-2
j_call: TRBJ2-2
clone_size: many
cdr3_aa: CASSSLAEARELFF
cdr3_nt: TGTGCCAGCAGCTCTCTAGCGGAAGCGCGGGAGCTGTTTTTT

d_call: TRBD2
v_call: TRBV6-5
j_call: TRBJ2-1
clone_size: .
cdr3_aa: CASSYSPGGPYEQFF
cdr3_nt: TGTGCCAGCAGTTACTCACCGGGAGGGCCGTATGAGCAGTTCTTC

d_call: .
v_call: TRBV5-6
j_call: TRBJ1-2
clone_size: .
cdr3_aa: CASSSNSGGYTF
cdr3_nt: TGTGCCAGCAGCTCGAACAGTGGCGGCTACACCTTC

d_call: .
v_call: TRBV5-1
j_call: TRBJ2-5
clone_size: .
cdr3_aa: CASSLQGRIQETQYF
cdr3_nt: TGCGCCAGCAGCTTGCAGGGAAGAATCCAAGAGACCCAGTACTTC

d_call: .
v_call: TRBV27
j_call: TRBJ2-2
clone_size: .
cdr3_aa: CASLYSNTGELFF
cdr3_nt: TGTGCCAGTCTTTACTCGAACACCGGGGAGCTGTTTTTT

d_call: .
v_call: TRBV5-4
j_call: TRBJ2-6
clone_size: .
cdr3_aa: CASSRGGGAGANVLTF
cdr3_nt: TGTGCCAGCAGCCGCGGCGGGGGCGCTGGGGCCAACGTCCTGACTTTC

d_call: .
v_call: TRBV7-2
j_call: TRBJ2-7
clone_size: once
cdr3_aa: CASSLGIGGYEQYF
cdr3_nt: TGTGCCAGCAGCTTAGGGATAGGGGGCTACGAGCAGTACTTC

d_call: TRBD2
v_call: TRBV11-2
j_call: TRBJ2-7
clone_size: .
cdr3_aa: CASSFVAGAREQYF
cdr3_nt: TGTGCCAGCAGCTTCGTAGCGGGAGCTAGAGAGCAGTACTTC

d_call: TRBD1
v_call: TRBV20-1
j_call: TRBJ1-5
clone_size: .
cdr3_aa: CSASSRGQGQLQHF
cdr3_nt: TGCAGTGCTAGTTCCCGGGGACAGGGTCAGCTCCAGCATTTT

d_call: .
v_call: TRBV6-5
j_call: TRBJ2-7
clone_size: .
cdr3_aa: CASSYSRVGTYEQYF
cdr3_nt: TGTGCCAGCAGTTACTCGAGGGTCGGAACCTACGAGCAGTACTTC